The 21 T cell receptor beta chains below were found in one sample sequenced in a study of blood T cell repertoires in COVID-19 (dated by TCRdb to 2020 to 2022). The receptor library was made with the immunoSEQ multiplex PCR assay. Not all clones reach the TCRdb copy of this immuneACCESS table, which keeps in-frame sequences only. Checked studies attribute under half of the gap to unresolved V genes and leave the rest unexplained. The sample table holds about 250,000 clones, of which roughly 86% were seen once. The top ten clonotypes cover 5% to 7% of the sample. Specimen: peripheral blood. Source of these receptors: a woman of 80 years or more with COVID-19, enrolled during active disease.

V usage is TRBV30 and J usage is TRBJ1-4; TRBD1 matches at 7 bases. The V gene's germline CDR1 is GTSNPN and CDR2 SVGIG (reference sequence). There are 13 residues in the CDR3. Losses at the gene ends were 5 bases for V and 8 bases for J; bases not matched to a gene: 8. The CDR3 DNA follows: TGTGCCTGGGCCGGGACAGAGGTCGAAAAACTGTTTTTT. Its translation is CAWAGTEVEKLFF.

Details on this clone: Different DNA sequences within this sample yield the same CDR3. This chain joins TRBV19 and TRBJ1-3; the match to TRBD1 covers 7 bases. Trimming cost V 5 bases and J 4 bases; bases outside gene matches: 2. Germline values: CDR1 LNHDA, CDR2 SQIVND (reference sequence). The CDR3 spans 13 residues. The CDR3 spells CASSPTGGNTIYF. CDR3 DNA sequence: TGTGCCAGTAGTCCGACAGGGGGAAACACCATATATTTT.

The gene calls are TRBV28 and TRBJ1-1; 7 bases are a match to TRBD1. The V segment lost 5 bases and the J segment 11 bases; nucleotides outside the gene matches: 8. The CDR3 is 12 amino acids. Germline V gene lookup returns CDR1 MDHEN and CDR2 SYDVKM. CDR3 coding DNA: TGTGCCAGCAGTCTCAGACAGGGCACGGCTTTCTTT. Protein product: CASSLRQGTAFF.

J is TRBJ2-2 and V is TRBV27; possibly TRBD2 for D (5 bases). V lost 2 bases and J 8 bases, leaving 15 bases between the germline ends. The CDR3 contains 15 residues. The germline CDR1 and CDR2 sequences are MNHEY and SMNVEV (reference sequence). The CDR3 loop reads CASSLRAGSGGELFF. DNA for the CDR3: TGTGCCAGCAGTTTAAGGGCGGGCTCAGGTGGGGAGCTGTTTTTT.

This chain joins TRBV6-1 and TRBJ2-5, with TRBD1 matching 7 bases. The CDR3 has 17 residues. Germline trimming cut 1 base from V and 1 base from J; bases unmatched to any gene: 9. The V gene's germline CDR1 is MNHNS and CDR2 SASEGT. CDR3 protein: CASSEGGTAFVQETQYF. The CDR3 DNA is TGTGCCAGCAGTGAAGGTGGGACAGCCTTTGTCCAAGAGACCCAGTACTTC.

The chain employs TRBV19 and TRBJ1-4, with 8 positions matching TRBD1. The CDR3 has 16 amino acids. Trimming took 5 bases from V and 6 from J; bases not matched to a gene: 11. Germline-derived CDR1 and CDR2 are LNHDA and SQIVND (reference sequence). The CDR3 coding sequence is TGTGCCAGTAGTTCGGACAGGGCCAGCCCCGATGAAAAACTGTTTTTT. It encodes CASSSDRASPDEKLFF.

The chain carries TRBV6-5 and TRBJ2-1; perhaps TRBD1 as D (6 bases). CDR1 and CDR2 (germline): MNHEY, SVGAGI. This CDR3 comprises 11 residues. The V and J ends lost 6 bases and 12 bases respectively, with 12 bases between them. The CDR3 reads CASRFDRRQFF. The DNA of the CDR3 is TGTGCCAGCAGGTTCGACAGGAGGCAGTTCTTC.

The gene calls are TRBV14 and TRBJ1-5; D unclear. CDR1 SGHDN and CDR2 FVKESK come from the germline V gene. V was shortened by 0 bases and J by 5 bases, with 5 bases between the two germline ends. The CDR3 is 13 amino acids. CDR3 in amino acids: CASSQERHQPQHF. The CDR3 DNA reads TGTGCCAGCAGCCAAGAGCGGCATCAGCCCCAGCATTTT.

V and J are TRBV6-5 and TRBJ1-1; D call uncertain. The CDR3 sequence is 15 residues long. CDR1 MNHEY and CDR2 SVGAGI come from the germline V gene. Trimming took off 8 bases at V and 7 bases at J, with 23 bases between the two ends. The DNA of the CDR3 is TGTGCCAGCGGTTCAACACGGGAACTGAGGTATGAAGCTTTCTTT. Translated, it gives CASGSTRELRYEAFF.

The chain joins TRBV5-1 to TRBJ2-3; 7 bases are shared with TRBD2. V was pared by 0 bases and J by 1 base, with 2 bases of the junction left unmatched. This CDR3 comprises 15 residues. Germline CDR1 reads SGHRS; CDR2 reads YFSETQ. CDR3 sequence reads: CASSLVRGGTDTQYF. The CDR3 DNA reads TGCGCCAGCAGCTTGGTCCGGGGGGGCACAGATACGCAGTATTTT.

The chain has TRBV19 and TRBJ2-7; D remains unclear. Germline V CDR1 and CDR2: LNHDA, SQIVND (reference sequence). This CDR3 region has 15 residues. Trimming cost V 1 base and J 0 bases, with 10 bases left between them. The CDR3: CASSIAGIPSYEQYF. The DNA for the CDR3 is TGTGCCAGTAGTATAGCTGGCATCCCCTCCTACGAGCAGTACTTC.

The chain carries TRBV6-5 and TRBJ2-3; TRBD2 is a possible D gene (5 bases). The CDR3 contains 13 residues. Germline V CDR1 and CDR2: MNHEY, SVGAGI. V was pared by 6 bases and J by 5 bases, with 12 bases between. This chain's CDR3 is CASRRTEGDTQYF. In DNA, the CDR3 is TGTGCCAGCAGAAGGACCGAGGGAGATACGCAGTATTTT.

The chain employs TRBV2 and TRBJ1-1; 7 nucleotides agree with TRBD1. Per germline, CDR1 SNHLY and CDR2 FYNNEI. This CDR3 contains 13 residues. The trim removed 6 bases at V and 3 bases at J, leaving 4 bases unmatched. The CDR3 DNA is TGTGCCAGCAGATTAACAGGGGACACTGAAGCTTTCTTT. It yields the protein CASRLTGDTEAFF.

This chain joins TRBV5-1 and TRBJ1-1, with 8 bases lining up with TRBD1. Germline CDR1 SGHRS, CDR2 YFSETQ. The V and J ends lost 7 bases and 0 bases, in that order; junction bases with no gene match: 5. This CDR3 region has 14 residues. The CDR3 DNA sequence: TGCGCCAGCCGCGGACAGGGATTGAACACTGAAGCTTTCTTT. This encodes CASRGQGLNTEAFF.

The chain links TRBV29-1 to TRBJ1-1; 7 positions agree with TRBD1. CDR3 length: 15 residues. The junction had 13 bases not matched to a gene; V was cut back by 6 bases and J by 3 bases. Germline V gene data show CDR1 as SQVTM and CDR2 as ANQGSEA. This CDR3 is CSVATGYLLDTEAFF. The CDR3 nucleotides are TGCAGCGTAGCGACAGGGTATTTGCTCGACACTGAAGCTTTCTTT.

The chain combines TRBV6-5 with TRBJ1-1; D unresolved. V was clipped by 6 bases and J by 4 bases, with 15 bases between them. The V gene's germline CDR1 is MNHEY and CDR2 SVGAGI. This CDR3 spans 14 amino acids. The CDR3 DNA is TGTGCCAGCAGGATGGAGGCGGGAGGCACTGAAGCTTTCTTT. This encodes CASRMEAGGTEAFF.

The rearrangement joins TRBV30 to TRBJ1-1, with D possibly being TRBD1 (5 bases). CDR1 GTSNPN and CDR2 SVGIG come from the germline V gene (reference sequence). V was pared by 2 bases and J by 2 bases, with 12 bases between. The CDR3 sequence is 14 residues long. In nucleotides, the CDR3 is TGTGCCTGGAGTAAGGGCAGGGCCAACACTGAAGCTTTCTTT. Translated, it gives CAWSKGRANTEAFF.

This clone was counted at least ten times. The V call is TRBV28, the J call TRBJ1-4; no clear D. From germline, CDR1 is MDHEN and CDR2 SYDVKM. CDR3 length: 15 residues. V was clipped by 5 bases and J by 5 bases, with 15 bases between them. The CDR3, as DNA: TGTGCCAGCAGTCAGCGTGGCAGCCAAAATGAAAAACTGTTTTTT. It yields the protein CASSQRGSQNEKLFF.

The chain carries TRBV15 and TRBJ2-2; 8 bases fit TRBD1. Germline V gives CDR1 LNHNV, CDR2 YYDKDF (reference sequence). V gave up 2 bases and J gave up 7 bases; unmatched junction bases: 3. CDR3 length: 14 residues. The CDR3 bases are TGTGCCACCAGCAGAATGACAGGGGACGGGGAGCTGTTTTTT. Protein product: CATSRMTGDGELFF.

Concerning this clone: Different DNA sequences within this sample yield the same CDR3. The chain joins TRBV7-2 to TRBJ1-1; no reliable D call. Germline CDR1 SGHTA, CDR2 FQGNSA. The CDR3 sequence is 13 residues long. V was shortened by 4 bases and J by 2 bases, with 8 bases between the two germline ends. DNA for the CDR3: TGTGCCAGCAGCTCCCAGGTTAACACTGAAGCTTTCTTT. It translates to CASSSQVNTEAFF.

The chain links TRBV19 to TRBJ1-3; 8 nucleotides line up with TRBD1. Germline-derived CDR1 and CDR2 are LNHDA and SQIVND (reference sequence). This CDR3 is built from 14 residues. V was clipped by 5 bases and J by 2 bases; unmatched bases: 2. The CDR3 sequence: CASSEQGAGNTIYF. DNA of the CDR3: TGTGCCAGTAGTGAACAGGGGGCTGGAAACACCATATATTTT.